This T cell receptor (beta chain) is from a study of blood T cell repertoires in COVID-19. This CDR3 has 15 amino acids. V lost 3 bases and J 5 bases, leaving 14 bases between the germline ends. The germline V gene encodes CDR1 MGHRA and CDR2 YSYEKL. Per the study methods: Cell counts per sample came from amplifying reference gene primers. Some clones are missing from TCRdb's copy, which holds only in-frame ones; the method was immunoSEQ multiplex PCR. V and J calls and clone size are given by that table; D and trimming were obtained from the DNA. The sample has 140,000 to 150,000 clones; over 75% are singletons.

Sequencing used peripheral blood. The clonotype comes from a human donor in a cohort sampled during active COVID-19. The rearrangement uses TRBV4-1 and TRBJ1-5; D is uncertain. The CDR3 sequence: CASSQTEQGDQPQHF. In nucleotides, the CDR3 is TGCGCCAGCAGCCAGACGGAGCAAGGAGATCAGCCCCAGCATTTT.